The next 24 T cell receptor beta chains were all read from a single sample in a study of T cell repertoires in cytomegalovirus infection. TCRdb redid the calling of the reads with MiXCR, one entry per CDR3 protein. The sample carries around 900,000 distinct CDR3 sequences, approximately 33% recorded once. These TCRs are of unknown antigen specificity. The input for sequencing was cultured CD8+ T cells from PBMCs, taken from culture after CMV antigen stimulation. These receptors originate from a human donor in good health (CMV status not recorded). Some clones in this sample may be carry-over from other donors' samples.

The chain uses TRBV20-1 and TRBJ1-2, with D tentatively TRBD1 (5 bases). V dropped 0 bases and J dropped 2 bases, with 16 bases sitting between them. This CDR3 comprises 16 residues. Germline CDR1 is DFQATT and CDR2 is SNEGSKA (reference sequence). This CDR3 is CSARDGAGGMNYGYTF. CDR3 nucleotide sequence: TGCAGTGCTAGAGATGGGGCCGGGGGGATGAACTATGGCTACACCTTC.

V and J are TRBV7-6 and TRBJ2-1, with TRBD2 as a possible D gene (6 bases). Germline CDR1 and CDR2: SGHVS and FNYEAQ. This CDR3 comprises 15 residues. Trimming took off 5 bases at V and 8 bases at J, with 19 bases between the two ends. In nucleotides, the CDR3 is TGTGCCAGCAGCCTCCGGGACTCCCCGGATGATGAGCAGTTCTTC. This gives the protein CASSLRDSPDDEQFF. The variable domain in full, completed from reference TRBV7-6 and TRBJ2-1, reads GAGVSQSPRYKVTKRGQDVALRCDPISGHVSLYWYRQALGQGPEFLTYFNYEAQQDKSGLPNDRFSAERPEGSISTLTIQRTEQRDSAMYRCASSLRDSPDDEQFFGPGTRLTVL.

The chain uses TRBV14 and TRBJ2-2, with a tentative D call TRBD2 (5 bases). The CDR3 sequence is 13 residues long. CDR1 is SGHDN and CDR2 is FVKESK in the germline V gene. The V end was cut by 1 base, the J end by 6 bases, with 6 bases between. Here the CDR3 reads CASSQAGSGELFF. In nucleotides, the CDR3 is TGTGCCAGCAGCCAAGCGGGGTCCGGGGAGCTGTTTTTT.

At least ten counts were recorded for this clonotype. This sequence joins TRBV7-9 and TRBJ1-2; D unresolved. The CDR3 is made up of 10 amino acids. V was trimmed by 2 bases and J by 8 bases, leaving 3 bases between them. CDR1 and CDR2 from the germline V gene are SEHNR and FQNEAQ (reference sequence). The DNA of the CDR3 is TGTGCCAGCAGCTTATCAGGCTACACCTTC. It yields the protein CASSLSGYTF.

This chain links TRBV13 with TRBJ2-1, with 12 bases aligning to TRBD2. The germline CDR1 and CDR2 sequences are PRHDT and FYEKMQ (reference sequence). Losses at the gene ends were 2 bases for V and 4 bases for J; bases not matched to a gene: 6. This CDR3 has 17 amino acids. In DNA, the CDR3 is TGTGCCAGCAGCTTAATGCCTAGCGGGGGGGGGTACAATGAGCAGTTCTTC. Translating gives CASSLMPSGGGYNEQFF.

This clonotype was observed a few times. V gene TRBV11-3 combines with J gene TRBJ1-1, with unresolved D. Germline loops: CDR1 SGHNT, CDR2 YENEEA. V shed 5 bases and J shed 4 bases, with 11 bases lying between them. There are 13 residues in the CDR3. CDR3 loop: CASSHPDSTEAFF. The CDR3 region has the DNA TGTGCCAGCAGCCACCCGGATAGCACTGAAGCTTTCTTT.

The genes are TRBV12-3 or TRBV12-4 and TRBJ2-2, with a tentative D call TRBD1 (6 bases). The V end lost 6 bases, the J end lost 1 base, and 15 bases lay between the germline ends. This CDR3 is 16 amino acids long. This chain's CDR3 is CASSHAGQKNTGELFF. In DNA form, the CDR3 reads TGTGCCAGCAGCCACGCAGGACAGAAGAACACCGGGGAGCTGTTTTTT.

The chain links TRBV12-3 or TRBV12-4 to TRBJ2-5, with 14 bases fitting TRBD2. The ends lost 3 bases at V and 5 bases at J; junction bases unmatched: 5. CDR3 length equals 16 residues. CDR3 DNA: TGTGCCAGCAGTTTCTCGACTAGCGGGGGGGCCGAGACCCAGTACTTC. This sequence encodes CASSFSTSGGAETQYF.

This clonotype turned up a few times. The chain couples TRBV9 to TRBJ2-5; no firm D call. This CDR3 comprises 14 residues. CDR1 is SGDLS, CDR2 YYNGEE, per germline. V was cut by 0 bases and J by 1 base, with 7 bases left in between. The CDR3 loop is CASSVGAVQETQYF. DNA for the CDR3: TGTGCCAGCAGCGTAGGTGCAGTCCAAGAGACCCAGTACTTC.

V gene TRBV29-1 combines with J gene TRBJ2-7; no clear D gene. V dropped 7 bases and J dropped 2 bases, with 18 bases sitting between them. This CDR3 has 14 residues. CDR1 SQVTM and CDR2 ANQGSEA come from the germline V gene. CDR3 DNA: TGCAGCGCCGCGGTTTGGGCCGAGACCTACGAGCAGTACTTC. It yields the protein CSAAVWAETYEQYF.

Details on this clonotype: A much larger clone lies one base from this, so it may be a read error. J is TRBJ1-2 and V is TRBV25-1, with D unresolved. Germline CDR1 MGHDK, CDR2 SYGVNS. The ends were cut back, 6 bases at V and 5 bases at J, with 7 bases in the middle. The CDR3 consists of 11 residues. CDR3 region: CASSAEYGYTF. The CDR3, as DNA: TGTGCCAGCAGCGCCGAATATGGCTACACCTTC.

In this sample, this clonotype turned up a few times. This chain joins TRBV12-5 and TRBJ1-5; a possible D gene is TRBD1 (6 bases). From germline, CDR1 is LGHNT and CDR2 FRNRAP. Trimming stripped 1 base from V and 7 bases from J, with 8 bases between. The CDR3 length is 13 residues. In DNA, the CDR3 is TGTGCTAGTGGTTTGGGACAGGCACAGCCCCAGCATTTT. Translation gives CASGLGQAQPQHF.

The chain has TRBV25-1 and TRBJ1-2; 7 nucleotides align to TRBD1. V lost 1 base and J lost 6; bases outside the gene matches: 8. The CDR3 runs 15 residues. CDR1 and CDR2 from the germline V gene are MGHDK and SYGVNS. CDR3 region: CASSEFRQGGDGYTF. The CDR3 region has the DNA TGTGCCAGCAGTGAATTCCGACAGGGAGGCGATGGCTACACCTTC.

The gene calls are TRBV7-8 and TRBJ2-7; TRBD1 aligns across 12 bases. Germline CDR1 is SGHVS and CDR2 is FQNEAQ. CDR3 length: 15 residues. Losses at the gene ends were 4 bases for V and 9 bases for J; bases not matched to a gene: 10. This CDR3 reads CASSSFGTGGAGQYV. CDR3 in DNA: TGTGCCAGCAGCTCATTCGGGACAGGGGGCGCAGGGCAGTACGTC.

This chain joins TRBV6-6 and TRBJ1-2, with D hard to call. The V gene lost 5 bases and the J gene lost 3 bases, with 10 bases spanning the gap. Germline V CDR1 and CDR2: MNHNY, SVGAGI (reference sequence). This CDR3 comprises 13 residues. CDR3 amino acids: CASSPLEDYGYTF. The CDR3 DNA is TGTGCCAGCAGTCCCCTGGAGGACTATGGCTACACCTTC.

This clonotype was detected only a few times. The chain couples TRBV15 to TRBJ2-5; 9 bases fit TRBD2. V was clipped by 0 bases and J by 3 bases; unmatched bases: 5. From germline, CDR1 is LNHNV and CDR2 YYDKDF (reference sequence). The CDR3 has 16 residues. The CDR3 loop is CATSRDRTSDEETQYF. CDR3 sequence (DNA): TGTGCCACCAGCAGAGATAGGACTAGCGATGAAGAGACCCAGTACTTC.

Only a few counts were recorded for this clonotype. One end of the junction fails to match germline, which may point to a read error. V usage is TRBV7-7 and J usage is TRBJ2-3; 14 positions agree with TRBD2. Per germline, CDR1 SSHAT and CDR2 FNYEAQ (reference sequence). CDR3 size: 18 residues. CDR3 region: CASSPGTSGGRSTDTQYF. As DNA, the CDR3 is TGTGCTAGCAGCCCAGGGACTAGCGGGGGAAGGAGCACAGATACGCAGTATTTT.

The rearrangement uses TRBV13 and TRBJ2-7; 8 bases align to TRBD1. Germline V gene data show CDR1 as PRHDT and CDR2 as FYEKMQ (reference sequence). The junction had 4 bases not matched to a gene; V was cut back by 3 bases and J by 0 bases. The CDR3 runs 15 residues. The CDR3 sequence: CASSFFTGGSYEQYF. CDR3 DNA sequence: TGTGCCAGCAGCTTTTTTACAGGGGGCTCCTACGAGCAGTACTTC. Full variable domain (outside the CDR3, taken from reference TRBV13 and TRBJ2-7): AAGVIQSPRHLIKEKRETATLKCYPIPRHDTVYWYQQGPGQDPQFLISFYEKMQSDKGSIPDRFSAQQFSDYHSELNMSSLELGDSALYFCASSFFTGGSYEQYFGPGTRLTVT.

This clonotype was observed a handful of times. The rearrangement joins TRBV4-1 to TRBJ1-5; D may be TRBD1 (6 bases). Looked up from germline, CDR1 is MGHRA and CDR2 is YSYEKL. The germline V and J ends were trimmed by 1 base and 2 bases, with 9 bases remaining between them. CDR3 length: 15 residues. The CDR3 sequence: CASSQVRQGNQPQHF. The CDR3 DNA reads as TGCGCCAGCAGCCAAGTTCGACAGGGCAATCAGCCCCAGCATTTT.

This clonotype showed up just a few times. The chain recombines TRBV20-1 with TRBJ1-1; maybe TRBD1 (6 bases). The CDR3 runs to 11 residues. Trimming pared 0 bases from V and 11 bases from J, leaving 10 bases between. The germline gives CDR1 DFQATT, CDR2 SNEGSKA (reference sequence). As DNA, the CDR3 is TGCAGTGCTAGAGATCAGGGGATGGCTTTCTTT. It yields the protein CSARDQGMAFF.

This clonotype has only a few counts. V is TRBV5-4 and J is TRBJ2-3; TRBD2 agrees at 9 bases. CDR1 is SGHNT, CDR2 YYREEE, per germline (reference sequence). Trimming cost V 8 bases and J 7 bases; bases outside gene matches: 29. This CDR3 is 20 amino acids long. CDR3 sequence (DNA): TGTGCCAGAAAAGATCGGTTGAGGGGGGCGGGGGGGGGCCATTCAAATACGCAGTATTTT. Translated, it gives CARKDRLRGAGGGHSNTQYF.

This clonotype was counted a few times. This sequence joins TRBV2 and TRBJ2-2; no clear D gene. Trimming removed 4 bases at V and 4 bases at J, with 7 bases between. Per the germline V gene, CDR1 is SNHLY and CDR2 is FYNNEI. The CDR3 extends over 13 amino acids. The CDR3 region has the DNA TGTGCCAGCAGTGGAACACCCACCGGGGAGCTGTTTTTT. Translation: CASSGTPTGELFF.

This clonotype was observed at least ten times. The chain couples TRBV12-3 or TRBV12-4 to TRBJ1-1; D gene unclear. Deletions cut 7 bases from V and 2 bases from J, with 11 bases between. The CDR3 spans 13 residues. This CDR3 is CASTERENTEAFF. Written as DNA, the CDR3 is TGTGCCAGCACAGAACGGGAAAACACTGAAGCTTTCTTT.

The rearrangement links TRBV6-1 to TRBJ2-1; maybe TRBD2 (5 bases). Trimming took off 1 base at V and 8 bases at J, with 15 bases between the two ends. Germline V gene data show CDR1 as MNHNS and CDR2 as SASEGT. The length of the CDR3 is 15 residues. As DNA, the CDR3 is TGTGCCAGCAGTGAAGGTCCACTAGGTGACTATGAGCAGTTCTTC. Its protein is CASSEGPLGDYEQFF.